These 11 T cell receptor beta chains were all obtained from the same sample, sequenced in a study of CD8 T cells in Susac syndrome. With random hexamers, about 0.45 to 1 ug RNA was reverse transcribed. TCRdb itself ran the immunoSEQ multiplex PCR reads through MiXCR, one entry per CDR3 protein. The sample has about 150,000 distinct CDR3 sequences; roughly 95% are singletons. Sequencing input: CD8+ T cells from PBMCs. The receptors originated from a human donor with multiple sclerosis.

This chain links TRBV9 with TRBJ2-1; 11 bases line up with TRBD1. Germline V lookup: CDR1 SGDLS, CDR2 YYNGEE. This CDR3 is built from 16 residues. The trim removed 3 bases at V and 2 bases at J, leaving 4 bases unmatched. The CDR3 bases are TGTGCCAGCAGCGGGGGACAGGGGGTCACCTACAATGAGCAGTTCTTC. It codes for CASSGGQGVTYNEQFF.

This chain connects TRBV7-2 to TRBJ2-5, with TRBD2 as a possible D gene (6 bases). The CDR3 contains 15 residues. Trimming left V 2 bases short and J 4 bases short, with 14 bases between. The V gene's germline CDR1 is SGHTA and CDR2 FQGNSA. CDR3 in amino acids: CASSLIRGLGETQYF. CDR3 DNA: TGTGCCAGCAGCTTAATACGGGGGTTGGGAGAGACCCAGTACTTC.

The CDR3 region has the DNA TGCAGCGTTGAGACAGGGACGGCCGGGGAGCTGTTTTTT. As protein: CSVETGTAGELFF. The J gene is TRBJ2-2, the V gene TRBV29-1; 7 nucleotides match TRBD1. Germline V gene data show CDR1 as SQVTM and CDR2 as ANQGSEA. CDR3 size: 13 residues. V lost 3 bases and J lost 6; bases outside the gene matches: 4.

This chain joins TRBV4-1 and TRBJ2-7, with D possibly matching TRBD2 (6 bases). The length of the CDR3 is 14 residues. Germline loops: CDR1 MGHRA, CDR2 YSYEKL. V was shortened by 3 bases and J by 0 bases, with 9 bases between the two germline ends. CDR3 sequence reads: CASSQGTYSYEQYF. The DNA for the CDR3 is TGCGCCAGCAGCCAGGGGACTTACTCCTACGAGCAGTACTTC.

V is TRBV7-9 and J is TRBJ2-7; either TRBD1 or TRBD2 may fit D (5 bases each). CDR3 length equals 14 residues. The V gene lost 1 base and the J gene lost 6 bases, with 13 bases spanning the gap. CDR1 and CDR2 (germline): SEHNR, FQNEAQ (reference sequence). CDR3 protein: CASSLVGELGEQYF. The CDR3 DNA sequence: TGTGCCAGCAGCTTAGTAGGGGAGTTGGGCGAGCAGTACTTC. The complete variable domain, with remaining parts taken from reference TRBV7-9 and TRBJ2-7, reads DTGVSQNPRHKITKRGQNVTFRCDPISEHNRLYWYRQTLGQGPEFLTYFQNEAQLEKSRLLSDRFSAERPKGSFSTLEIQRTEQGDSAMYLCASSLVGELGEQYFGPGTRLTVT.

Only one count was recorded for this clonotype. The chain has TRBV20-1 and TRBJ1-1; tentatively, D is TRBD1 (5 bases). The V and J ends lost 0 bases and 1 base respectively, with 12 bases between them. CDR3 size: 15 residues. The germline V gene has CDR1 DFQATT and CDR2 SNEGSKA (reference sequence). Here the CDR3 reads CSARDAGTGNTEAFF. CDR3 sequence (DNA): TGCAGTGCTAGAGACGCCGGGACGGGGAACACTGAAGCTTTCTTT.

The gene calls are TRBV23-1 and TRBJ1-2; 7 bases align to TRBD1. TRBV23-1 is noted as an ORF with a role that remains uncertain. The CDR3 is made up of 13 amino acids. With 4 bases clipped from V and 8 bases from J, the junction kept 7 bases outside the gene matches. CDR3 DNA: TGCGCCAGCAGTCGGTACAGGGGAGAGGGCTACACCTTC. Translation gives CASSRYRGEGYTF.

The chain couples TRBV30 to TRBJ2-1, with D perhaps matching TRBD1 (6 bases). Germline V gene sequence: CDR1 GTSNPN, CDR2 SVGIG (reference sequence). The CDR3 sequence is 14 residues long. Trimming shortened V by 4 bases and J by 4 bases, and 14 bases separated the two germline ends. The CDR3 nucleotides read TGTGCCTGGAAGGCTACAGGGTTGTACAATGAGCAGTTCTTC. This codes for CAWKATGLYNEQFF. The entire variable domain, with the rest obtained from reference TRBV30 and TRBJ2-1, is as follows: SQTIHQWPATLVQPVGSPLSLECTVEGTSNPNLYWYRQAAGRGLQLLFYSVGIGQISSEVPQNLSASRPQDRQFILSSKKLLLSDSGFYLCAWKATGLYNEQFFGPGTRLTVL.

The genes are TRBV20-1 and TRBJ1-2, with 8 positions matching TRBD1. CDR3 size: 13 residues. The germline V gene encodes CDR1 DFQATT and CDR2 SNEGSKA (reference sequence). V was clipped by 3 bases and J by 4 bases; unmatched bases: 4. CDR3 amino acids: CSARGDRSYGYTF. In nucleotides, the CDR3 is TGCAGTGCTAGGGGGGACAGGAGCTATGGCTACACCTTC.

V usage is TRBV5-1 and J usage is TRBJ2-7, with 7 bases matching TRBD1. The germline gives CDR1 SGHRS, CDR2 YFSETQ. The ends lost 0 bases at V and 3 bases at J; junction bases unmatched: 6. CDR3 length: 15 residues. DNA of the CDR3: TGCGCCAGCAGCTTGGCCGTACAGGGGTACTACGAGCAGTACTTC. It translates to CASSLAVQGYYEQYF.

The chain couples TRBV5-1 to TRBJ1-4; D remains unclear. Germline CDR1 SGHRS, CDR2 YFSETQ. The CDR3 consists of 12 residues. V was pared by 2 bases and J by 5 bases, with 4 bases between. CDR3 amino acids: CASSFGNEKLFF. The CDR3 DNA sequence: TGCGCCAGCAGCTTCGGAAATGAAAAACTGTTTTTT. The entire variable domain, with the rest obtained from reference TRBV5-1 and TRBJ1-4, is as follows: KAGVTQTPRYLIKTRGQQVTLSCSPISGHRSVSWYQQTPGQGLQFLFEYFSETQRNKGNFPGRFSGRQFSNSRSEMNVSTLELGDSALYLCASSFGNEKLFFGSGTQLSVL.